A single sample gave rise to the 13 T cell receptor beta chains below, sequenced in a study of graft-versus-host responses after intestinal transplantation. Co-plating was performed using around 200,000 CFSE-labeled responder cells and around 200,000 irradiated, violet-dye-labeled stimulator cells. Assay used: immunoSEQ multiplex PCR; TCRdb lists only in-frame clones, some missing. The sample has about 21,000 clones, 40% to 50% seen once. This sample comprised alloreactive CD8+ T cells from a mixed lymphocyte reaction culture, obtained before intestinal transplant. Sample subset: CFSE-low proliferating T cells sorted from approximately 6-day pre-transplant mixed lymphocyte reaction (GvH or HvG direction). The receptors stem from a human patient who received an intestinal transplant.

Only a few counts were recorded for this clone. The chain carries TRBV6-1 and TRBJ2-1; 7 bases map to TRBD1. The germline V gene encodes CDR1 MNHNS and CDR2 SASEGT. J was trimmed by 3 bases and V by 5 bases; bases with no gene match: 4. CDR3 length equals 14 residues. The CDR3 DNA follows: TGTGCCAGCAGTCGAAACAGGGGCTACAATGAGCAGTTCTTC. Its protein product is CASSRNRGYNEQFF.

The chain uses TRBV10-1 and TRBJ1-1; D is unclear. Trimming stripped 0 bases from V and 2 bases from J, with 7 bases between. In germline, CDR1 is WNHNN, CDR2 SYGVQD (reference sequence). The CDR3 runs to 14 residues. CDR3 sequence reads: CASSESGPNTEAFF. The CDR3 coding sequence is TGCGCCAGCAGTGAGTCAGGACCTAACACTGAAGCTTTCTTT.

The V gene is TRBV28, the J gene TRBJ2-3; D is possibly TRBD1 (5 bases). Trimming cost V 6 bases and J 6 bases, with 10 bases left between them. This CDR3 spans 12 amino acids. Germline-derived CDR1 and CDR2 are MDHEN and SYDVKM. The CDR3 protein is CASRTSGDTQYF. In DNA form, the CDR3 reads TGTGCCAGCAGAACATCAGGGGATACGCAGTATTTT. Using reference TRBV28 and TRBJ2-3 for the parts outside the CDR3, the full variable domain is DVKVTQSSRYLVKRTGEKVFLECVQDMDHENMFWYRQDPGLGLRLIYFSYDVKMKEKGDIPEGYSVSREKKERFSLILESASTNQTSMYLCASRTSGDTQYFGPGTRLTVL.

The chain joins TRBV5-1 to TRBJ1-2, with no clear D. Germline V lookup: CDR1 SGHRS, CDR2 YFSETQ. The CDR3 runs to 13 residues. The V end was cut by 3 bases, the J end by 7 bases, with 13 bases between. The CDR3 protein is CASSSDPSGGYTF. In DNA form, the CDR3 reads TGCGCCAGCAGCTCCGACCCCTCGGGTGGCTACACCTTC. Supplemented by reference TRBV5-1 and TRBJ1-2, the full variable domain reads KAGVTQTPRYLIKTRGQQVTLSCSPISGHRSVSWYQQTPGQGLQFLFEYFSETQRNKGNFPGRFSGRQFSNSRSEMNVSTLELGDSALYLCASSSDPSGGYTFGSGTRLTVV.

The rearrangement uses TRBV18 and TRBJ1-1; D is perhaps TRBD1 (5 bases). CDR1 is KGHSH and CDR2 is LQKENI in the germline V gene. The CDR3 has 15 residues. Trimming left V 3 bases short and J 1 base short, with 12 bases between. CDR3 sequence reads: CASSPPRGGNTEAFF. In nucleotides, the CDR3 is TGTGCCAGCTCACCCCCGAGGGGAGGGAACACTGAAGCTTTCTTT.

V gene TRBV7-2 combines with J gene TRBJ1-1, with D tentatively TRBD1 (5 bases). Trimming took off 1 base at V and 6 bases at J, with 12 bases between the two ends. This CDR3 comprises 14 residues. The germline V gene encodes CDR1 SGHTA and CDR2 FQGNSA. The CDR3 sequence is CASSLVGGGAEAFF. The CDR3 DNA reads as TGTGCCAGCAGCTTAGTTGGGGGGGGAGCTGAAGCTTTCTTT.

This chain links TRBV5-8 with TRBJ1-2; D unclear. Germline CDR1 SGHTS, CDR2 YDEGEE. CDR3 size: 14 residues. V was pared by 2 bases and J by 3 bases, with 11 bases between. CDR3 in DNA: TGTGCCAGCAGCTTAGGCAGGACGGACTATGGCTACACCTTC. Its protein is CASSLGRTDYGYTF.

Judged by abundance, this clone is medium-sized (0.01 to 0.1%). This chain uses TRBV18 with TRBJ2-2; D perhaps matches TRBD1 (6 bases). The V gene's germline CDR1 is KGHSH and CDR2 LQKENI. This CDR3 comprises 14 residues. Trimming left V 0 bases short and J 8 bases short, with 10 bases between. CDR3: CASSPPLGQGELFF. In DNA form, the CDR3 reads TGTGCCAGCTCACCACCGTTAGGACAGGGGGAGCTGTTTTTT.

This clone appeared a few times. The chain employs TRBV28 and TRBJ1-5; D possibly corresponds to TRBD1 (5 bases). V was clipped by 7 bases and J by 4 bases, with 20 bases between them. CDR1 MDHEN and CDR2 SYDVKM come from the germline V gene. This CDR3 contains 16 residues. CDR3 protein: CASTLRQTHYNQPQHF. CDR3 nucleotide sequence: TGTGCCAGCACCCTCAGACAGACCCATTATAATCAGCCCCAGCATTTT.

This clone was seen more than once but under ten times. The gene calls are TRBV9 and TRBJ2-2; D gene uncertain. V was clipped by 0 bases and J by 6 bases, with 12 bases between them. CDR1 is SGDLS and CDR2 is YYNGEE in the germline V gene. CDR3 length: 15 amino acids. The DNA of the CDR3 is TGTGCCAGCAGCGTAGCGTCAGAATTTCCCGGGGAGCTGTTTTTT. Translation: CASSVASEFPGELFF.

A note on this clone: At one of its ends the junction is not consistent with the germline gene, which may arise from a read error. This chain links TRBV7-7 with TRBJ2-1; TRBD2 agrees at 8 bases. CDR3 length: 16 residues. Germline CDR1 and CDR2: SSHAT and FNYEAQ (reference sequence). In DNA form, the CDR3 reads TGTGCTAGCAGCTTAGGAATAGCGGGGTTAGCGAATGAGCAGTTCTTC. Its protein product is CASSLGIAGLANEQFF.

This sequence joins TRBV2 and TRBJ2-5; 9 bases are shared with TRBD2. The germline gives CDR1 SNHLY, CDR2 FYNNEI. With 5 bases clipped from V and 4 bases from J, the junction kept 17 bases outside the gene matches. There are 18 residues in the CDR3. DNA of the CDR3: TGTGCCAGCAGTCCTGAGGGGACTAGCTTAGCCATCCGAGAGACCCAGTACTTC. Residues: CASSPEGTSLAIRETQYF.

The chain has TRBV5-1 and TRBJ2-5; either TRBD1 or TRBD2 may supply D (5 bases each). Germline CDR1 and CDR2: SGHRS and YFSETQ. Trimming took off 4 bases at V and 5 bases at J, with 9 bases between the two ends. This CDR3 contains 12 residues. CDR3 region: CASSRDRETQYF. CDR3 nucleotide sequence: TGCGCCAGCAGCCGGGACCGGGAGACCCAGTACTTC. Filled out from reference TRBV5-1 and TRBJ2-5, the complete variable domain reads KAGVTQTPRYLIKTRGQQVTLSCSPISGHRSVSWYQQTPGQGLQFLFEYFSETQRNKGNFPGRFSGRQFSNSRSEMNVSTLELGDSALYLCASSRDRETQYFGPGTRLLVL.